This entry features one T cell receptor beta chain sequence. The specificity of this receptor is unknown. One base away there is no much larger clone; base qualities are not given. This record comes from a study of cytomegalovirus exposure and HLA in healthy donors (dated by TCRdb to 2016 to 2017). Background for the entire study: In an earlier analysis of roughly 590 of the donors, less than 350 Gb of sequence data and some 100 million unique TCR beta sequences from 150 million to 200 million T cells were reported. Among the roughly 390 genotyped donors, around 81% belonged to the genetic ancestry cluster associated with self-reported Caucasian donors. An earlier analysis of 587 of the donors applied high-throughput TCR beta sequencing to assess whether each TCR beta V gene segment acted as functional or pseudogenic. Across about 370 genotyped donors of the cohort, an average of about 250,000 unique TCR beta nucleotide sequences per donor were sequenced, and 15% to 20% of those sequences were non-productive. Every discovery cohort repertoire had been produced on one sequencing platform. The aim of the study was to test whether cataloging public T cell receptors could identify signatures of past pathogen exposure. In a later analysis, previously published TCR beta repertoires from some 640 donors were re-analyzed and high-resolution HLA genotyping was added so that TCR occurrence patterns could be studied. Genome-wide SNP genotypes for about three fifths of the 666 donors were used in a later genetic analysis, which treated that subset as a discovery cohort. HLA typing covered class I and class II loci at four-digit resolution. Donor age, sex, ethnicity and CMV serostatus were compiled alongside the repertoire data. Because of strong linkage in the cohort, a few DR-DQ haplotypes were treated as single units for association and clustering. An early release covering roughly 580 HLA-typed donors comprised 300 to 350 gigabases of sequencing data and 65 million to 100 million unique TCR sequences. To predict cytomegalovirus infection status, the study brought together high-throughput TCR immunosequencing, statistical association of individual TCRs with disease status, and machine learning. The number of typed donors differed by locus: about 629-630 for A, B, C, DRB1 and DQB1; 500 to 550 for DQA1; 606 for DPA1; and around 490 for DPB1. Rather than using new phenotypic data, the later analysis identified candidate immune exposures from TCR beta sequences and from how often those sequences occurred across donors. The T cell repertoires of around 730 subjects were profiled by immunosequencing and related to cytomegalovirus serostatus. Along with the roughly 700-subject first cohort, a separate validation cohort of over 90 different subjects was used.

The cohort comprised approximately 700 healthy bone marrow donors. Cohort members were all nominally healthy when sampled, although unrecorded immune exposures were likely present. The donor tested CMV seropositive and was one of the 289 seropositive cohort members. Each donor provided a peripheral blood sample, and peripheral blood mononuclear cells were used for TCR beta sequencing. Genomic DNA extraction from the blood cell samples was performed with the Qiagen DNeasy Blood Extraction Kit. Taken from cysteine to phenylalanine, the CDR3 has 16 residues. Only the CDR3 portion is preserved as DNA: 48 bases, with reading frame beginning at the first base. From the germline V gene (reference sequence), CDR1 is SSHAT and CDR2 is FNYEAQ. Germline trimming amounts to 4 bases on V and 4 bases on J, with 9 as the count of junction bases outside the gene matches. Here is what the overall study found, with its caveats: An earlier analysis of 450 to 750 of the donors showed that most TCR beta V segments appeared in productive rearrangements either about 90% or about 30% of the time, which broadly matched IMGT annotations. The study gave a list of 150 to 200 TCR beta chains associated with cytomegalovirus. Linkage disequilibrium might explain the correlated functional status among segregating V segments, but an unknown experimental factor could not be ruled out. A further reported finding was that TCR beta sequences accurately predicted the HLA-A and HLA-B alleles for most subjects in the first cohort. A few of the identified cytomegalovirus-associated TCR beta chains were confirmed in vitro to be specific for cytomegalovirus antigens. CMV serostatus was the only immune exposure information available for the cohort. Cytomegalovirus status was reported to be diagnosed by the classifier with high specificity and sensitivity in both the original and validation cohorts. Most TCR sequences were observed very rarely across donors, whereas some public TCRs were present in many individuals. V-gene and J-gene trimming of TCR beta chains was associated with a missense DCLRE1C variant in a later genetic analysis, and the association was replicated in an independent cohort. Because HLA typing was missing for some donors at each locus, association tests included only the typed subset. When HLA alleles, especially DR and DQ, strongly co-occurred, attributing TCR associations to individual alleles was difficult. Because the 87-base-pair reads could not distinguish some IMGT-functional V segments, including TRBV6-2 and TRBV6-3, those segments were excluded. In a later analysis, several top co-occurrence clusters were reported to appear linked to parvovirus B19, influenza, CMV and Epstein-Barr virus. Sequencing depth was assumed to be roughly uniform across donors in the presence/absence analyses, though that assumption may not hold. This cohort had only TCR beta chains sequenced, and the lack of alpha or paired-chain data limited which features could be detected. At a false discovery rate of 0.05, a later analysis linked roughly 17,000 TCR beta sequences to specific HLA alleles. In a later analysis, TCR association rates were found to vary across HLA loci, with the most associated TCRs seen for DRB1 alleles and the fewest for HLA-C alleles. A group of highly shared sequence variants was considered likely to be a technical artifact of the sequencing pipeline. In a later genetic analysis, fewer N-insertions in productive TCRs were reported among donors in an Asian-associated ancestry cluster than the approximately 670-donor mean. The authors suggested that the approach could potentially be extended to other disease states and immunological phenotypes. According to a later analysis, most CMV-associated TCR beta chains appeared to be HLA-restricted, and the HLA associations seemed to be driven largely by CMV exposure. Compared with equally common non-associated chains, HLA-associated TCR beta chains in a later analysis were more clonally expanded and had lower generation probabilities. Because counts were too low, roughly 16 rarely observed V segments, including chromosome 9 orphons, were left out of the earlier analysis of roughly 600 of the donors.

The library came from the immunoSEQ multiplex PCR assay. For the multiplex PCR, a mixture combining 60 forward primers for TCR Vbeta segments and 13 reverse primers for TCR Jbeta segments was used. The CDR3 region of rearranged TCR beta genes was amplified from genomic DNA with a multiplex PCR assay. Amplified TCR beta libraries were sequenced as 87-base-pair reads on the Illumina HiSeq System. Per the source publication's procedure: In a later analysis, tens of millions of unique TCR beta chains were counted across the approximately 640 repertoires, and roughly 11 million of these chains were shared by at least two donors. A nearest-neighbor algorithm error-corrected the raw reads and collapsed the reads into unique sequences, merging closely related sequences to remove PCR and sequencing errors. V, D and J gene segments were assigned by aligning CDR3 sequences to IMGT reference sequences. For a sequence to be retained, at least a six-nucleotide match to both a V gene segment and a J gene segment was required. A rearrangement was called productive if the CDR3 had no stop codons and remained in frame with V and J, and every other rearrangement was called non-productive. Following IMGT convention, CDR3 was defined as the stretch from the second conserved V-encoded cysteine up to the conserved J-encoded phenylalanine. The earlier analysis of about 530 of the donors excluded any sequence lacking an unambiguous match to a single V gene segment. An earlier analysis of a few hundred of the donors classified V segments as functional when productive rearrangements were above 56.7% and as segregating when the standard deviation between donors was above 5%. A statistical classification framework was developed to diagnose cytomegalovirus status using the catalog of TCR beta chain sequences. V and J gene assignment, in a later analysis, came from comparing TCR nucleotide sequences with IMGT/GENE-DB human TR gene sequences. Using the TCRdist pipeline, a later analysis assigned CDR3 sequences along with most-parsimonious VDJ recombination scenarios. A later analysis defined each TCR beta chain by its CDR3 amino acid sequence plus V-gene family, and excluded reads lacking a unique V-gene family. To address suspected cross-contamination and a sequencing artifact, a later analysis removed roughly 580 highly shared, low-generation-probability nucleotide sequences. A later analysis calculated a clonal expansion index for each public chain from normalized within-repertoire ranks of inferred template counts. A later analysis computed generation probabilities with a VDJ recombination model fitted to out-of-frame rearrangements, and checked the results against IGoR. A later analysis scored TCR-TCR, TCR-HLA and TCR-CMV co-occurrence with hypergeometric tests, applying a repertoire-size bias correction to TCR pairs. In a later analysis, false discovery rates were estimated by permuting HLA or CMV assignments 20 times. In a later analysis, co-occurring TCRs were grouped using DBSCAN, and TCRdist sequence similarity was added for clustering within HLA-allele-positive subsets. Repertoires with fewer than 30,000 or more than 120,000 public chains, plus five repertoires with anomalous nucleotide sharing, were excluded from co-occurrence clustering. TCRdb limited this immuneACCESS table to in-frame rearrangements with V and J called. A share of clones is missing; checked studies link under half to unresolved V genes, and the rest is unexplained. V and J calls and clone size come straight from that table; D and trimming were deduced from the DNA. The sample table holds roughly 160,000 clones, of which approximately 80% were seen once. The ten largest account for 7% of the sample.

The clonotype comes from a woman aged 30 to 39 in good health and CMV-seropositive. The sequence joins TRBV7-7 to TRBJ1-2; 10 nucleotides in the junction match TRBD1. Sequencing was performed on PBMCs. The encoded CDR3 is CASSSSPGQGFYGYTF. The base sequence is TGTGCCAGCAGCTCTTCTCCGGGACAGGGGTTCTATGGCTACACCTTC.